The text below deals with one TCR beta chain. The repertoire was sequenced with immunoSEQ multiplex PCR; TCRdb's copy has only in-frame clones and lacks some. The profile shows 500,000 or so clones, roughly nine tenths of them singletons. The entry originates in a study of blood T cell repertoires in COVID-19. In the study overall: The cDNA or gDNA used as material had been derived from T cells, B-cell-depleted T cells, or PBMCs.

Germline CDR1 and CDR2: KGHDR and SFDVKD. Trimming took 4 bases from V and 1 from J; bases not matched to a gene: 5. CDR3 length: 17 amino acids. Participants had their cohort set by participant-reported clinical history. The source is a woman younger than 30 who had recovered from COVID-19. The chain combines TRBV24-1 with TRBJ2-3; 12 bases match TRBD2. The sequencing sample was made of PBMCs or T cells enriched from blood (not recorded which). Here the CDR3 DNA reads TGTGCCACCAGTGACCGTCGACTAGCGGGGGGCACAGATACGCAGTATTTT. Translating gives CATSDRRLAGGTDTQYF.